This is a list of T cell receptor beta chains from one sample in a study of monozygotic twins with inflammatory bowel disease. TCRdb re-called the 5' RACE reads and shows each CDR3 protein once, DNA omitted. The sample table sets out over 150,000 distinct CDR3 sequences. The specimen sequenced was blood. The receptors come from a human donor with ulcerative colitis or Crohn's disease, or a healthy co-twin of an affected twin (not recorded which). CDR3s include the opening cysteine and the closing phenylalanine or tryptophan.

14,TRBV12-3/TRBV12-4,TRBJ2-1,CASGTSGGINEQFF
14,TRBV5-1,TRBJ2-7,CASSPGTGGDEQYF
13,TRBV20-1,TRBJ2-1,CSARDGGSNEQFF
12,TRBV24-1,TRBJ2-1,CATGTAYNEQFF
13,TRBV20-1,TRBJ2-1,CSARRGGYNEQFF
15,TRBV7-3,TRBJ1-2,CASSNSGESYYGYTF
17,TRBV2,TRBJ2-3,CASSGALNPKGTDTQYF
14,TRBV6-1,TRBJ2-3,CASSGTIRTDTQYF
13,TRBV4-2,TRBJ2-3,CASSPARADTQYF
13,TRBV5-1,TRBJ2-3,CASSLEPPDTQYF
17,TRBV4-1,TRBJ1-5,CASSPQGSLLATQPQHF
18,TRBV11-2,TRBJ2-1,CASSLILAGGLVYNEQFF
12,TRBV6-5,TRBJ2-7,CASSPPGGLQYF
14,TRBV3-1,TRBJ1-1,CASSPQGAFGGAFF
13,TRBV19,TRBJ1-1,CATVGVPNTEAFF
11,TRBV20-1,TRBJ2-2,CSARKPGELFF
16,TRBV5-6,TRBJ2-1,CASSLVKDSSYNEQFF
15,TRBV19,TRBJ1-1,CASSMGEQGLTEAFF
16,TRBV7-2,TRBJ2-3,CASSLAGPASTDTQYF
15,TRBV18,TRBJ1-2,CASSPFNQGDYGYTF
13,TRBV6-2/TRBV6-3,TRBJ1-1,CASAPGPYTEAFF
13,TRBV5-1,TRBJ2-7,CASRPGSSYEQYF
13,TRBV20-1,TRBJ2-7,CSASSPGGGEQYF
19,TRBV11-1,TRBJ2-1,CASSPAISLGQGVSNEQFF
13,TRBV7-2,TRBJ2-5,CASTQVSQETQYF
16,TRBV20-1,TRBJ2-1,CSAIQVPRGSYNEQFF
14,TRBV7-9,TRBJ1-1,CASSRQGAETEAFF
15,TRBV18,TRBJ2-2,CASSPPNWKTGELFF
14,TRBV7-3,TRBJ2-7,CASSPTRDSYEQYF